What follows describes a single T cell receptor (beta chain). The data belong to a study of blood T cell repertoires in COVID-19. Turning to the study itself: Material from acute and convalescent COVID-19 was sourced from the United States, Italy and Spain. PBMCs, B-cell-depleted T cells, or T cells provided the cDNA or gDNA that made up the material.

Under the authors' procedure: Scientists estimated how many nucleated cells there were by amplifying reference gene primers. The table came from immunoSEQ multiplex PCR; TCRdb's copy has only in-frame clones and leaves some out. The DNA was the basis for D and trimming; V, J and clone size are from that table. The sample holds roughly 56,000 clones, over 75% seen once. The CDR3 sequence is 14 residues long. V was trimmed by 1 base and J by 2 bases, leaving 8 bases between them. CDR1 LGHNA and CDR2 YSLEER come from the germline V gene. The receptor's source is a human donor in a cohort sampled during active COVID-19. J is TRBJ2-5 and V is TRBV4-3, with D possibly matching TRBD1 (6 bases). Sequencing was carried out using peripheral blood. The CDR3 DNA reads TGCGCCAGCAGCCAAGGGACAGCTCAAGAGACCCAGTACTTC. Protein: CASSQGTAQETQYF.